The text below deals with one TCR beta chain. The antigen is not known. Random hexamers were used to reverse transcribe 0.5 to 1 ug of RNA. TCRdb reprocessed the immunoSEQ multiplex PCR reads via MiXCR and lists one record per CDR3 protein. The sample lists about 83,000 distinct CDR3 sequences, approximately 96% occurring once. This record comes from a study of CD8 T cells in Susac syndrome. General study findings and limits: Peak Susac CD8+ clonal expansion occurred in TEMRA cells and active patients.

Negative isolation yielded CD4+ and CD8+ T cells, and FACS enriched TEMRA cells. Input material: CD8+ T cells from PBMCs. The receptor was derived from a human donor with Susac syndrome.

The CDR3 loop reads CASVGSGTYEQYF. The CDR3 DNA reads TGTGCCAGCGTGGGTAGCGGCACCTACGAGCAGTACTTC. This rearrangement joins TRBV27 to TRBJ2-7; weak D call: TRBD2 (6 bases). From germline, CDR1 is MNHEY and CDR2 SMNVEV (reference sequence). V lost 8 bases and J 2 bases, leaving 13 bases between the germline ends. This CDR3 is 13 amino acids long.